This T cell receptor (beta chain) derives from a study of human CD8 memory T cell subsets. This CDR3 has 13 amino acids. CDR1 and CDR2 (germline): MNHNS, SASEGT. Libraries for TCR beta were constructed using UMI-labeled 5' RACE. Each CDR3 protein gets one entry in TCRdb, which reprocessed the 5' RACE reads and gives no DNA. Its listing shows about 4,000 distinct CDR3 sequences. The chain carries TRBV6-1 and TRBJ2-1; TCRdb returns TRBD1, unconfirmable since there is no DNA. The receptor comes from a human donor in good health. Material: CD8+ T cells from PBMCs. The CDR3 spells CASSGTGGNEQFF.